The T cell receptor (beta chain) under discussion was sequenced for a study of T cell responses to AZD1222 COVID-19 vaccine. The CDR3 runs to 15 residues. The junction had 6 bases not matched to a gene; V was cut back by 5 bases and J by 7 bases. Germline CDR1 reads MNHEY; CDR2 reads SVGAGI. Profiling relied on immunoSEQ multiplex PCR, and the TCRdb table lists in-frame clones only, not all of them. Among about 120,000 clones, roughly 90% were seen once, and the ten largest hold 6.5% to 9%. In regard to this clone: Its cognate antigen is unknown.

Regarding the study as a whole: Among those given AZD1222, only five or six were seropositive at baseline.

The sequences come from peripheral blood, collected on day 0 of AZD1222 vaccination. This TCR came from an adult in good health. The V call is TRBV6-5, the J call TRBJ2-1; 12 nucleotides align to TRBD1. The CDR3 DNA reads TGTGCCAGCAGTCAGGGACAGGGGGCGCGGAATGAGCAGTTCTTC. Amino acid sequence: CASSQGQGARNEQFF.